Listed below are T cell receptor beta chains from one sample, sequenced in a study of cytomegalovirus exposure and HLA in healthy donors. Sequencing was performed with immunoSEQ multiplex PCR; in TCRdb, only in-frame clones are kept and a portion is missing. The table shows 50,000 to 65,000 clones, with roughly 84% occurring only once. The sequenced sample consisted of PBMCs. Receptors were obtained from a woman aged 18-35 years in good health and CMV-seronegative. CDR3s include the opening cysteine and the closing phenylalanine or tryptophan. The D gene is left open where the match is weak. Rows may omit the clone size; those that give it use once, few, many or a size class.

size: few
V: TRBV5-1
D: NA
J: TRBJ2-6
CDR3: CASSLTGADVVSSSGANVLTF
DNA: TGCGCCAGCAGCTTGACAGGCGCGGACGTGGTGTCTTCCTCTGGGGCCAACGTCCTGACTTTC

size: NA
V: TRBV7-9
D: TRBD1
J: TRBJ2-1
CDR3: CASSGYVDRGRRYNEQFF
DNA: TGTGCCAGCAGCGGCTACGTCGACAGGGGGCGCAGGTACAATGAGCAGTTCTTC

size: NA
V: TRBV10-3
D: NA
J: TRBJ1-3
CDR3: CAISDIQGAGNTIYF
DNA: TGTGCCATCAGTGACATACAGGGTGCTGGAAACACCATATATTTT

size: NA
V: TRBV11-3
D: TRBD1
J: TRBJ2-1
CDR3: CASSLDQSGTGLGNEQFF
DNA: TGTGCCAGCAGCTTAGACCAATCCGGGACAGGGTTGGGCAATGAGCAGTTCTTC

size: NA
V: TRBV5-1
D: NA
J: TRBJ1-4
CDR3: CASSLSRSGNEKLFF
DNA: TGCGCCAGCAGCTTGAGCCGGAGCGGTAATGAAAAACTGTTTTTT

size: NA
V: TRBV5-8
D: TRBD2
J: TRBJ2-6
CDR3: CASSLVWASGSSGANVLTF
DNA: TGTGCCAGCAGCTTGGTATGGGCTAGCGGGAGTTCTGGGGCCAACGTCCTGACTTTC

size: once
V: TRBV5-1
D: TRBD2
J: TRBJ2-7
CDR3: CASSLGLTSGSYEQYF
DNA: TGCGCCAGCAGCTTGGGTTTAACTAGCGGTTCCTACGAGCAGTACTTC

size: few
V: TRBV5-6
D: TRBD1
J: TRBJ1-2
CDR3: CASSFRDRVRGYTF
DNA: TGTGCCAGCAGCTTCCGGGACAGGGTGCGTGGCTACACCTTC

size: NA
V: TRBV15
D: NA
J: TRBJ2-7
CDR3: CATSRDRQGNEQYF
DNA: TGTGCCACCAGCAGAGATAGGCAGGGCAACGAGCAGTACTTC

size: NA
V: TRBV5-4
D: NA
J: TRBJ2-5
CDR3: CASSHTRDNQETQYF
DNA: TGTGCCAGCAGCCACACCCGGGACAACCAAGAGACCCAGTACTTC

size: NA
V: TRBV27
D: NA
J: TRBJ2-3
CDR3: CASSLAYASDTQYF
DNA: TGTGCCAGCAGTTTGGCTTACGCTTCTGATACGCAGTATTTT

size: NA
V: TRBV2
D: TRBD1
J: TRBJ2-3
CDR3: CASRTRQGVAKDTQYF
DNA: TGTGCCAGCAGGACTCGACAGGGCGTGGCGAAAGATACGCAGTATTTT

size: NA
V: TRBV7-3
D: TRBD2
J: TRBJ2-3
CDR3: CASSNSGSTDTQYF
DNA: TGTGCCAGCAGCAATAGCGGGAGCACAGATACGCAGTATTTT

size: NA
V: TRBV27
D: NA
J: TRBJ2-1
CDR3: CASSSFQRAGLNHNEQFF
DNA: TGTGCCAGCAGTTCCTTTCAACGCGCGGGGCTAAACCACAATGAGCAGTTCTTC

size: NA
V: TRBV21-1
D: NA
J: TRBJ1-1
CDR3: CASRCRDTSTMNTEAFF
DNA: TGTGCCAGCAGATGCCGGGACACTTCTACAATGAACACTGAAGCTTTCTTT

size: once
V: TRBV4-1
D: NA
J: TRBJ2-7
CDR3: CASSQEGGRKGDSYEQYF
DNA: TGCGCCAGCAGCCAGGAGGGGGGGAGGAAGGGGGACTCCTACGAGCAGTACTTC

size: NA
V: TRBV5-1
D: NA
J: TRBJ1-1
CDR3: CASSLDLGHPRREAFF
DNA: TGCGCCAGCAGCTTGGACCTCGGACACCCCCGTAGGGAAGCTTTCTTT

size: medium-sized
V: TRBV11-2
D: NA
J: TRBJ2-2
CDR3: CASSLNQGSGELFF
DNA: TGTGCCAGCAGCTTAAACCAGGGTTCCGGGGAGCTGTTTTTT

size: NA
V: TRBV9
D: NA
J: TRBJ2-3
CDR3: CASSVGSLVGQYF
DNA: TGTGCCAGCAGCGTAGGAAGCCTCGTTGGGCAGTATTTT

size: NA
V: TRBV15
D: NA
J: TRBJ2-7
CDR3: CATSRGREIYEQYF
DNA: TGTGCCACCAGCAGAGGTAGGGAGATCTACGAGCAGTACTTC

size: NA
V: TRBV9
D: TRBD1
J: TRBJ1-6
CDR3: CASSVGTGDSPLHF
DNA: TGTGCCAGCAGCGTAGGGACAGGGGATTCACCCCTCCACTTT

size: NA
V: TRBV9
D: NA
J: TRBJ2-1
CDR3: CASSPGDNEQFF
DNA: TGTGCCAGCAGCCCCGGGGACAATGAGCAGTTCTTC

size: NA
V: TRBV5-1
D: NA
J: TRBJ2-6
CDR3: CASSSKDSSGANGLTF
DNA: TGCGCCAGCAGTTCCAAAGACAGTTCTGGGGCCAACGGCCTGACTTTC

size: NA
V: TRBV5-4
D: TRBD2
J: TRBJ2-3
CDR3: CASSLTAGGPSDTQYF
DNA: TGTGCCAGCAGCTTAACAGCGGGAGGGCCGTCAGATACGCAGTATTTT

size: NA
V: TRBV7-9
D: NA
J: TRBJ2-3
CDR3: CASIIIQGKVNTDTQYF
DNA: TGTGCCAGCATCATAATTCAGGGGAAGGTGAACACAGATACGCAGTATTTT

size: once
V: TRBV28
D: TRBD1
J: TRBJ2-5
CDR3: CASIKKTGDGETQYF
DNA: TGTGCCAGCATTAAAAAGACAGGGGATGGTGAGACCCAGTACTTC

size: once
V: TRBV1
D: NA
J: TRBJ2-1
CDR3: CTSSQALSGRAQAHWSPSEQFF
DNA: TGCACCAGCAGCCAAGCCCTTAGCGGGAGGGCCCAAGCCCATTGGTCGCCCAGTGAGCAGTTCTTC

size: NA
V: TRBV6-5
D: NA
J: TRBJ2-1
CDR3: CAAGTQYNEQFF
DNA: TGTGCCGCTGGGACACAGTACAATGAGCAGTTCTTC

size: NA
V: TRBV7-2
D: TRBD1
J: TRBJ1-5
CDR3: CASSLSVWGQGRDQPQHF
DNA: TGTGCCAGCAGCTTAAGTGTTTGGGGACAGGGGAGAGATCAGCCCCAGCATTTT

size: once
V: TRBV27
D: TRBD1
J: TRBJ1-2
CDR3: CASLGQGYGYTF
DNA: TGTGCCAGCCTTGGACAGGGCTATGGCTACACCTTC

size: NA
V: TRBV18
D: TRBD1
J: TRBJ2-7
CDR3: CASSPPGQVDEQYF
DNA: TGTGCCAGCTCACCTCCGGGACAGGTCGACGAGCAGTACTTC

size: NA
V: TRBV27
D: TRBD1
J: TRBJ1-2
CDR3: CASTQRTGSFYGYTF
DNA: TGTGCCAGCACTCAGCGGACAGGCAGTTTCTATGGCTACACCTTC

size: NA
V: TRBV7-2
D: TRBD2
J: TRBJ2-1
CDR3: CASSLAGLVFNEQFF
DNA: TGTGCCAGCAGCTTGGCCGGACTAGTTTTCAATGAGCAGTTCTTC

size: NA
V: TRBV7-3
D: TRBD2
J: TRBJ2-5
CDR3: CASSPRPGGGETQYF
DNA: TGTGCCAGCAGCCCCAGACCCGGGGGAGGGGAGACCCAGTACTTC

size: NA
V: TRBV11-2
D: NA
J: TRBJ1-5
CDR3: CASSTGGDSNQPQHF
DNA: TGTGCCAGCAGCACGGGGGGGGATAGCAATCAGCCCCAGCATTTT

size: NA
V: TRBV6-5
D: TRBD1
J: TRBJ1-1
CDR3: CASSPGTGGNTEAFF
DNA: TGTGCCAGCAGCCCCGGGACAGGGGGCAACACTGAAGCTTTCTTT

size: NA
V: TRBV28
D: NA
J: TRBJ1-4
CDR3: CASSKLGGEKLFF
DNA: TGTGCCAGCAGTAAATTGGGGGGTGAAAAACTGTTTTTT

size: NA
V: TRBV30
D: NA
J: TRBJ2-7
CDR3: CAWSVSGRHEQYF
DNA: TGTGCCTGGAGTGTATCAGGGAGGCACGAGCAGTACTTC

size: NA
V: TRBV10-1
D: TRBD2
J: TRBJ2-7
CDR3: CARLAETRAYEQYF
DNA: TGCGCCAGACTAGCGGAGACGCGCGCCTACGAGCAGTACTTC

size: NA
V: TRBV5-1
D: TRBD2
J: TRBJ2-7
CDR3: CASSSQPGRGRSSYEQYF
DNA: TGCGCCAGCAGCTCTCAACCCGGGCGCGGGAGGAGCTCCTACGAGCAGTACTTC

size: NA
V: TRBV5-1
D: TRBD1
J: TRBJ1-4
CDR3: CASSWTGTATNEKLFF
DNA: TGCGCCAGCAGCTGGACGGGGACAGCAACTAATGAAAAACTGTTTTTT

size: NA
V: TRBV30
D: TRBD1
J: TRBJ1-2
CDR3: CASTGQNGYTF
DNA: TGTGCCTCTACGGGACAGAATGGCTACACCTTC

size: NA
V: TRBV27
D: NA
J: TRBJ1-6
CDR3: CASSTKSDSPLHF
DNA: TGTGCCAGCAGTACTAAATCGGATTCACCCCTCCACTTT

size: NA
V: TRBV2
D: NA
J: TRBJ2-7
CDR3: CASNRGSYEQYF
DNA: TGTGCCAGCAATCGGGGTTCCTACGAGCAGTACTTC

size: NA
V: TRBV19
D: NA
J: TRBJ1-5
CDR3: CASRGGRYSNQPQHF
DNA: TGTGCCAGTAGAGGAGGACGGTATAGCAATCAGCCCCAGCATTTT

size: NA
V: TRBV6-5
D: NA
J: TRBJ1-1
CDR3: CASSGDGLLNAEAFF
DNA: TGTGCCAGCAGTGGAGACGGACTTCTGAACGCTGAAGCTTTCTTT

size: NA
V: TRBV7-9
D: NA
J: TRBJ2-7
CDR3: CASSLETEHEQYF
DNA: TGTGCCAGCAGCCTAGAAACGGAGCACGAGCAGTACTTC

size: NA
V: TRBV28
D: NA
J: TRBJ1-6
CDR3: CASSHRESPLHF
DNA: TGTGCCAGCAGTCACAGGGAATCACCCCTCCACTTT

size: NA
V: TRBV7-6
D: NA
J: TRBJ2-7
CDR3: CASSLMSRRPSSYEQYF
DNA: TGTGCCAGCAGCTTAATGTCCCGGCGGCCGAGCTCCTACGAGCAGTACTTC

size: once
V: TRBV6-4
D: NA
J: TRBJ2-2
CDR3: CASSDRQDTGELFF
DNA: TGTGCCAGCAGTGACCGACAGGACACCGGGGAGCTGTTTTTT

size: NA
V: TRBV6-1
D: NA
J: TRBJ2-1
CDR3: CASSEMMENEQFF
DNA: TGTGCCAGCAGTGAAATGATGGAGAATGAGCAGTTCTTC

size: once
V: TRBV5-1
D: TRBD2
J: TRBJ2-5
CDR3: CASSRTSGSYQETQYF
DNA: TGCGCCAGCAGCCGGACTAGCGGGAGCTACCAAGAGACCCAGTACTTC